Below are 18 T cell receptor beta chains sequenced from a single sample in a study of blood T cell repertoires in COVID-19. Data came from immunoSEQ multiplex PCR; TCRdb stores just in-frame clones and leaves some out. Of roughly 290,000 clones listed, over 75% are singletons. The sample taken for sequencing was peripheral blood. These receptors were taken from a human donor with COVID-19, enrolled during active disease. The donor label of this sample is uncertain.

This clone was seen only a few times. This sequence joins TRBV19 and TRBJ1-5, with 12 bases that match TRBD1. Germline V CDR1 and CDR2: LNHDA, SQIVND (reference sequence). The CDR3 sequence is 17 residues long. V lost 9 bases and J lost 1; bases outside the gene matches: 10. CDR3 in DNA: TGTGCCAGCTCGGGACAGGGGGCTTCATGGAGCAATCAGCCCCAGCATTTT. The encoded protein is CASSGQGASWSNQPQHF.

The chain links TRBV28 to TRBJ2-7; D may be TRBD1 (6 bases). The V gene's germline CDR1 is MDHEN and CDR2 SYDVKM. V lost 7 bases and J lost 2, with 18 bases in between. The CDR3 sequence is 15 residues long. This CDR3 reads CASIPPRDITYEQYF. The DNA of the CDR3 is TGTGCCAGCATTCCTCCACGGGACATCACCTACGAGCAGTACTTC.

The table lists this clone with a count of one. As DNA, the CDR3 is TGTGCCAGTAGTATTCGGAGAAATCAGCCCCAGCATTTT. This translates into CASSIRRNQPQHF. The V and J genes are TRBV19 and TRBJ1-5; D remains ambiguous. V was cut by 3 bases and J by 4 bases, with 7 bases left in between. CDR1 LNHDA and CDR2 SQIVND come from the germline V gene (reference sequence). The CDR3 spans 13 residues. Supplemented by reference TRBV19 and TRBJ1-5, the full variable domain reads DGGITQSPKYLFRKEGQNVTLSCEQNLNHDAMYWYRQDPGQGLRLIYYSQIVNDFQKGDIAEGYSVSREKKESFPLTVTSAQKNPTAFYLCASSIRRNQPQHFGDGTRLSIL.

The CDR3 bases are TGCGCCAGCAGCTTAAGCAGGTGGGGGCAGGGGCTGCCCAATGAGCAGTTCTTC. As protein: CASSLSRWGQGLPNEQFF. The gene calls are TRBV5-1 and TRBJ2-1; the D gene is possibly TRBD1 (6 bases). This CDR3 region has 18 residues. Trimming took off 2 bases at V and 6 bases at J, with 24 bases between the two ends. CDR1 SGHRS and CDR2 YFSETQ come from the germline V gene.

The rearrangement joins TRBV6-5 to TRBJ1-1, with D perhaps matching TRBD1 (5 bases). Trimming left V 7 bases short and J 2 bases short, with 14 bases between. The CDR3 length is 14 residues. CDR1 and CDR2 from the germline V gene are MNHEY and SVGAGI. The DNA of the CDR3 is TGTGCCAGCATTTCCCAGACAGCTAACACTGAAGCTTTCTTT. Translation gives CASISQTANTEAFF.

The chain couples TRBV5-4 to TRBJ1-2, with D maybe TRBD1 (5 bases). The V end was cut by 0 bases, the J end by 6 bases, with 12 bases between. CDR1 and CDR2 (germline): SGHNT, YYREEE (reference sequence). The CDR3 is made up of 14 amino acids. This CDR3 reads CASSLVGRPNGYTF. CDR3 bases: TGTGCCAGCAGCTTGGTGGGGCGCCCTAATGGCTACACCTTC. The full variable domain, with the rest looked up from reference TRBV5-4 and TRBJ1-2, is ETGVTQSPTHLIKTRGQQVTLRCSSQSGHNTVSWYQQALGQGPQFIFQYYREEENGRGNFPPRFSGLQFPNYSSELNVNALELDDSALYLCASSLVGRPNGYTFGSGTRLTVV.

This chain joins TRBV11-2 and TRBJ2-5, with a weak D call TRBD1 (5 bases). Germline loops: CDR1 SGHAT, CDR2 FQNNGV. The CDR3 consists of 15 residues. Trimming took off 0 bases at V and 2 bases at J, with 10 bases between the two ends. The chain's CDR3 is CASSLDWQGQETQYF. The CDR3, as DNA: TGTGCCAGCAGCTTAGATTGGCAGGGACAAGAGACCCAGTACTTC.

This chain joins TRBV7-3 and TRBJ1-2; 8 bases match TRBD1. The CDR3 sequence is 14 residues long. From germline, CDR1 is SGHTA and CDR2 FQGTGA. V lost 5 bases and J lost 8; bases outside the gene matches: 10. For the CDR3, the DNA is TGTGCCAGCAGCCCACAGGGGGGGTCCTTGGGCTACACCTTC. It is translated as CASSPQGGSLGYTF. Together with reference TRBV7-3 and TRBJ1-2, the CDR3 gives the full variable domain: GAGVSQTPSNKVTEKGKYVELRCDPISGHTALYWYRQSLGQGPEFLIYFQGTGAADDSGLPNDRFFAVRPEGSVSTLKIQRTERGDSAVYLCASSPQGGSLGYTFGSGTRLTVV.

The chain uses TRBV9 and TRBJ2-5; TRBD2 aligns across 13 bases. This CDR3 comprises 16 residues. Germline-derived CDR1 and CDR2 are SGDLS and YYNGEE. Trimming took 0 bases from V and 5 from J; bases not matched to a gene: 4. The chain's CDR3 is CASSVATSGRTETQYF. CDR3 DNA: TGTGCCAGCAGCGTAGCGACTAGCGGGAGGACGGAGACCCAGTACTTC.

The chain recombines TRBV19 with TRBJ2-7; 11 bases line up with TRBD1. V was pared by 4 bases and J by 3 bases, with 5 bases of the junction left unmatched. Germline V lookup: CDR1 LNHDA, CDR2 SQIVND (reference sequence). The CDR3 has 15 amino acids. The DNA for the CDR3 is TGTGCCAGTAGTAGCTCCGGGACAGGGGGCTACGAGCAGTACTTC. It translates to CASSSSGTGGYEQYF.

The J gene is TRBJ1-5, the V gene TRBV9; possibly TRBD1 for D (5 bases). CDR1 SGDLS and CDR2 YYNGEE come from the germline V gene. Trimming removed 3 bases from V and 0 bases from J, with 10 bases in between. This CDR3 has 15 amino acids. In nucleotides, the CDR3 is TGTGCCAGCAGCGCGACAGCTTATAGCAATCAGCCCCAGCATTTT. The encoded protein is CASSATAYSNQPQHF.

The chain combines TRBV5-4 with TRBJ2-7; 9 bases match TRBD1. V shed 3 bases and J 2 bases; nucleotides not matched to a gene: 9. The CDR3 length is 16 residues. Germline CDR1 reads SGHNT; CDR2 reads YYREEE (reference sequence). The CDR3, as DNA: TGTGCCAGCAGCTCCACACCGGGACAGGGTACCTACGAGCAGTACTTC. It is translated as CASSSTPGQGTYEQYF.

Notes on this clone: A much larger clone differs from this one at a single base, so this may be a read error. The gene calls are TRBV9 and TRBJ1-2; TRBD1 agrees at 10 bases. Looked up from germline, CDR1 is SGDLS and CDR2 is YYNGEE. The CDR3 is 14 residues long. V dropped 5 bases and J dropped 4; count of bases not matched to a gene: 5. The CDR3 loop reads CASSGDRGFYGYTF. The CDR3 nucleotides are TGTGCCAGCAGTGGGGACAGGGGTTTCTATGGCTACACCTTC.

The chain links TRBV28 to TRBJ1-2; TRBD1 matches at 11 bases. This CDR3 is 19 amino acids long. V was clipped by 5 bases and J by 4 bases; unmatched bases: 18. Germline V lookup: CDR1 MDHEN, CDR2 SYDVKM. CDR3 nucleotides: TGTGCCAGCAGTGATCCCCAAACCGGGACAGGGGGTGGAATCTATGGCTACACCTTC. Translated, it gives CASSDPQTGTGGGIYGYTF.

The chain couples TRBV4-3 to TRBJ2-3; possible D gene TRBD2, 6 bases. V lost 1 base and J 1 base, leaving 12 bases between the germline ends. Per germline, CDR1 LGHNA and CDR2 YSLEER. The CDR3 spans 16 residues. The DNA of the CDR3 is TGCGCCAGCAGCCAAGGGCGGGGCAGTCGCACAGATACGCAGTATTTT. This sequence encodes CASSQGRGSRTDTQYF.

V usage is TRBV7-9 and J usage is TRBJ2-1, with TRBD2 matching over 10 bases. Germline CDR1 reads SEHNR; CDR2 reads FQNEAQ (reference sequence). The CDR3 covers 15 residues. Trimming removed 5 bases from V and 6 bases from J; junction bases left unmatched: 7. The CDR3 bases are TGTGCCAGCAGCCGAGGACTAGCGGCACCCAATGAGCAGTTCTTC. Amino acids: CASSRGLAAPNEQFF.

The chain employs TRBV5-1 and TRBJ1-5; D not resolved. CDR3 length equals 13 residues. CDR1 is SGHRS, CDR2 YFSETQ, per germline. V was clipped by 4 bases and J by 5 bases, with 10 bases between them. This chain's CDR3 is CASSPTGDQPQHF. The CDR3 DNA follows: TGCGCCAGCAGCCCGACCGGGGATCAGCCCCAGCATTTT.

This sequence joins TRBV3-1 (or the pseudogene TRBV3-2) and TRBJ2-7; 7 bases fit TRBD2. The CDR3 has 14 amino acids. Germline V lookup: CDR1 LGHDT, CDR2 YNNKEL (reference sequence). Unmatched junction bases numbered 5, after V lost 3 bases and J lost 3 bases. The CDR3 sequence is CASSHGTIIYEQYF. CDR3 sequence (DNA): TGTGCCAGCAGCCACGGGACTATAATCTACGAGCAGTACTTC.